This T cell receptor (beta chain) was sequenced for a study of T cells in Graves' hyperthyroidism and ophthalmopathy. TCR beta CDR3 region amplification was performed from RNA transcripts. The HTBI primer set was used in a first-round RT-PCR of the TCR CDR3. TCRdb itself ran the multiplex PCR reads through MiXCR, one entry per CDR3 protein. The sample records around 500,000 distinct CDR3 sequences, approximately 16% being singletons. V was cut by 3 bases and J by 4 bases, with 9 bases left in between. The CDR3 spans 14 residues. Overall study results and limits: The blood repertoire included most of the expanded thyroid clonotypes above 0.001.

Remarks on this clonotype: The antigen remains unidentified. With a much larger clone just one base away, this may be a read error.

J is TRBJ2-2 and V is TRBV12-3 or TRBV12-4; D is unclear. The source is a young woman with Graves' ophthalmopathy. The sequencing input was blood. CDR3 loop: CASSFLSRTGELFF. As DNA, the CDR3 is TGTGCCAGCAGTTTTTTGTCCCGCACCGGGGAGCTGTTTTTT.